A selection of T cell receptor beta chains follows, all from one sample in a study of blood T cells in healthy people across ages. MiXCR, applied by TCRdb to the 5' RACE reads, yields one record per CDR3 protein. The repertoire holds around 1,500,000 distinct CDR3 sequences, with approximately 42% as singletons. Material: blood. The receptors stem from a woman between 18 and 30 years old in good health. Both conserved end residues are part of each CDR3. The D gene is left open where the match is weak. Only some rows state a clone size, as once, few, many or a class for expanded clones.

V	D	J	size	DNA	CDR3
TRBV9	-	TRBJ1-5	-	TGTGCCAGCAAGATGAGGGCTTTGGATCAGCCCCAGCATTTT	CASKMRALDQPQHF
TRBV4-2	TRBD2	TRBJ2-1	few	TGTGCCAGCAGCCCCCAACTAGCGGGGGGGAACAATGAGCAGTTCTTC	CASSPQLAGGNNEQFF
TRBV6-1	-	TRBJ2-7	-	TGTGCCAGCAGTGATCGGGGTTACAGCTCCTACGAGCAGTACTTC	CASSDRGYSSYEQYF
TRBV21-1	-	TRBJ1-5	once	TGTGCCAGCAGCCGCTGCCGGGACAGGGGATTAAAGGGTTGCAATCAGCCCCAGCATTTT	CASSRCRDRGLKGCNQPQHF
TRBV9	-	TRBJ2-4	-	TGTGCCAGCAGCGCGGGGTCGTGGGACATTCAGTACTTC	CASSAGSWDIQYF
TRBV27	-	TRBJ2-3	-	TGTGCCAGCAGTCCCATCGGCAGGGGGCAGTATTTT	CASSPIGRGQYF
TRBV20-1	TRBD2	TRBJ2-1	-	TGCAGTGCGAGCGTGGGACTAGCGGAATACAATGAGCAGTTCTTC	CSASVGLAEYNEQFF
TRBV25-1	TRBD1	TRBJ1-1	-	TGTGCCAGCAGTGTGACAGGGATTGTCACTGAAGCTTTCTTT	CASSVTGIVTEAFF
TRBV6-6	TRBD1	TRBJ1-2	few	TGTGCCAGCAGTTACGGGCAGGGGGTTATCGGCTACACCTTC	CASSYGQGVIGYTF
TRBV13	-	TRBJ2-1	-	TGTGCCAGCAGCTTAGGAGAGGGGTTAGGCTCCTACAATGAGCAGTTCTTC	CASSLGEGLGSYNEQFF
TRBV10-3	TRBD2	TRBJ2-1	-	TGTGCCATCGTACGGGGGGGCTCCTACAATGAGCAGTTCTTC	CAIVRGGSYNEQFF
TRBV15	-	TRBJ2-7	once	TGTGCCATCAGCAGAGGTGAGGGGCCCTTTGGCGAGCAGTACTTC	CAISRGEGPFGEQYF
TRBV29-1	TRBD2	TRBJ2-3	many	TGCAGCGTTGAGGGGGGACTAGCGTCTAGCACAGATACGCAGTATTTT	CSVEGGLASSTDTQYF
TRBV5-1	-	TRBJ1-1	-	TGCGCCGGCAGCGCATATACCGGGCCCTTTAACACTGAAGCTTTCTTT	CAGSAYTGPFNTEAFF
TRBV29-1	TRBD2	TRBJ2-7	-	TGCAGCGTCCGCCTCGGGACTAGCGGGAGTTACGAGCAGTACTTC	CSVRLGTSGSYEQYF
TRBV20-1	-	TRBJ2-1	-	TGCAGTGTCAGATGGTTCCAACGAAACAATGAGCAGTTCTTC	CSVRWFQRNNEQFF
TRBV7-9	TRBD2	TRBJ2-5	-	TGTGCCAGCAGCACCCTTCTAGCGGGGGGCGAGACCCAGTACTTC	CASSTLLAGGETQYF
TRBV20-1	-	TRBJ2-7	few	TGCAGTGCTAGTTGGGATTTCTACGAGCAGTACTTC	CSASWDFYEQYF
TRBV9	-	TRBJ1-6	-	TGTGCCAGCAGCACCAGAGACGGGAGCTCCTATAATTCACCCCTCCACTTT	CASSTRDGSSYNSPLHF
TRBV24-1	-	TRBJ1-2	-	TGTGCCACCAGTGGGTCACGAGCTAACTATGGCTACACCTTC	CATSGSRANYGYTF
TRBV6-5	-	TRBJ2-7	-	TGTGCCAGCAGTTACAGGGCCAGCACCTACGAGCAGTACTTC	CASSYRASTYEQYF
TRBV3-1	-	TRBJ1-1	few	TGTGCCACACGACCAAGTGAAAGCTGGGTAGTCGGGGCTTTCTTT	CATRPSESWVVGAFF
TRBV6-4	TRBD1	TRBJ2-1	-	TGTGCCAGCTCTCAAAGGGCTAGGACAGGGGTTAATGAGCAGTTCTTC	CASSQRARTGVNEQFF
TRBV6-2/TRBV6-3	-	TRBJ2-5	-	TGTGCCACCCTAGGTTGGTCGTACAATGAGCAGTACTTC	CATLGWSYNEQYF
TRBV28	TRBD2	TRBJ2-5	-	TGTGCCAGCAGTTTACTGGGAGGGATGGAGACCCAGTACTTC	CASSLLGGMETQYF
TRBV6-2/TRBV6-3	-	TRBJ2-7	-	TGTGCCAGCAGTCCATTCGACAGGTACCCCTCCTACGAGCAGTACTTC	CASSPFDRYPSYEQYF
TRBV5-6	TRBD2	TRBJ2-1	few	TGTGCCAGCGGGTTGCCGAGCGGGGGCTTTTCCTACAATGAGCAGTTCTTC	CASGLPSGGFSYNEQFF
TRBV20-1	TRBD1	TRBJ1-1	-	TGCAGTGCTAGAGATCACAGGGGAAACACTGAAGCTTTCTTT	CSARDHRGNTEAFF
TRBV6-1	TRBD1	TRBJ2-1	once	TGTGCCAGCAGGGGTAGACAGGGGGCTTTCGGTGAGCAGTTCTTC	CASRGRQGAFGEQFF
TRBV20-1	TRBD1	TRBJ1-1	-	TGCAGTGCTAAAAGACAGGGGCCAAACACTGAAGCTTTCTTT	CSAKRQGPNTEAFF
TRBV12-3/TRBV12-4	TRBD2	TRBJ2-5	-	TGTGTCAGCAGTTTACGGCTAGCGGGGGGGGGTACAGAGACCCAGTACTTC	CVSSLRLAGGGTETQYF
TRBV20-1	-	TRBJ2-7	few	TGCAGTGGGGGTGACCGCGACTCCTACGAGCAGTACTTC	CSGGDRDSYEQYF
TRBV4-1	-	TRBJ2-1	many	TGCGCCAGCAGCCCACATGATTCTTCGGGTGAGCAGTTCTTC	CASSPHDSSGEQFF
TRBV20-1	-	TRBJ2-3	-	TGCAGTGCCGATCAGGGGCTAGCGAGCACAGATACGCAGTATTTT	CSADQGLASTDTQYF
TRBV9	TRBD2	TRBJ2-1	few	TGTGCCAGCAGCGTAGCTCCAGGACTAGCTTGGGATGAGCAGTTCTTC	CASSVAPGLAWDEQFF
TRBV7-9	-	TRBJ1-1	-	TGTGCCAGCAGCGTAAGACAAATGAACACTGAAGCTTTCTTT	CASSVRQMNTEAFF
TRBV7-6	TRBD2	TRBJ2-7	-	TGTGCCAGCAGCTCCTTGAGCGGGGCTGGGTACGAGCAGTACTTC	CASSSLSGAGYEQYF
TRBV3-1	TRBD2	TRBJ2-5	-	TGTGCCAGCAGCCGCTTTAGCGGGTTACTTTACAATGAGCAGTACTTC	CASSRFSGLLYNEQYF
TRBV29-1	-	TRBJ1-1	few	TGCAGCGTTTGGATGAACACTGAGGCTTTCTTT	CSVWMNTEAFF
TRBV20-1	-	TRBJ2-1	-	TGCAGTGCTAGAGATTCCGACTCTGTCTACAATGAGCAGTTCTTC	CSARDSDSVYNEQFF
TRBV20-1	-	TRBJ2-1	-	TGCAGTGCAAAAATATTCAATGAGCAGTTCTTC	CSAKIFNEQFF
TRBV15	-	TRBJ1-1	-	TGTGCCACCAGCCAAACCTCAGGAGGGTGGGGCATGAACACTGAAGCTTTCTTT	CATSQTSGGWGMNTEAFF
TRBV20-1	-	TRBJ2-7	-	TGCAGTGCCACCCGGCCGGAAGTCTCCTACGAGCAGTACTTC	CSATRPEVSYEQYF
TRBV21-1	-	TRBJ1-2	few	TGTGCCAGCAGCAACTATAGGGCAGGGGGAGTCGAATGCTATGGCTACACCTTC	CASSNYRAGGVECYGYTF
TRBV5-1	-	TRBJ2-7	many	TGCGCCAGCAGCCTCCCGGGGGTTTCATCCGAGCAGTACTTC	CASSLPGVSSEQYF
TRBV3-1	TRBD2	TRBJ2-1	-	TGTGCCAGCAGCCGACCGACTAGCGGGGCCTACAATGAGCAGTTCTTC	CASSRPTSGAYNEQFF